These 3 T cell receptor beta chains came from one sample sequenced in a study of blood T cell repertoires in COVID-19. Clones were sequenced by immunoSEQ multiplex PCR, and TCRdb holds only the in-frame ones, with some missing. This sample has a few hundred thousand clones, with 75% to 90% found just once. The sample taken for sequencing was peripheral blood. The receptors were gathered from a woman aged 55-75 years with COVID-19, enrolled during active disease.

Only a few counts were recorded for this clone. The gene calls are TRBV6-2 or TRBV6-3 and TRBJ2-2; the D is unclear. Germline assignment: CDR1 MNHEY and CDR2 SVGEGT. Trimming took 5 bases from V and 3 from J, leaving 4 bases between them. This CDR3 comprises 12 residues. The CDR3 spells CASSPYTGELFF. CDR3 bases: TGTGCCAGCAGTCCCTACACCGGGGAGCTGTTTTTT.

This CDR3 reads CASSYTLASIQGSHEQFF. In DNA, the CDR3 is TGTGCCAGCAGTTACACACTCGCTTCTATCCAGGGCAGCCATGAGCAGTTCTTC. The chain has TRBV6-2 or TRBV6-3 and TRBJ2-1; D is perhaps TRBD1 (5 bases). This CDR3 has 18 amino acids. V was cut by 2 bases and J by 8 bases, with 25 bases left in between. The V gene's germline CDR1 is MNHEY and CDR2 SVGEGT.

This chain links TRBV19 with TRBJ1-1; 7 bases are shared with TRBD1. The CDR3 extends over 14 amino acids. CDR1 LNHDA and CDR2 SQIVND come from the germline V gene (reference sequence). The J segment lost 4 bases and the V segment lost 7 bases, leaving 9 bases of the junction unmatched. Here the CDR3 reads CASITGDAGTEAFF. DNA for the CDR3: TGTGCCAGTATAACAGGGGATGCCGGCACTGAAGCTTTCTTT. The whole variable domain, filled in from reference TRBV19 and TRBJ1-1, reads DGGITQSPKYLFRKEGQNVTLSCEQNLNHDAMYWYRQDPGQGLRLIYYSQIVNDFQKGDIAEGYSVSREKKESFPLTVTSAQKNPTAFYLCASITGDAGTEAFFGQGTRLTVV.